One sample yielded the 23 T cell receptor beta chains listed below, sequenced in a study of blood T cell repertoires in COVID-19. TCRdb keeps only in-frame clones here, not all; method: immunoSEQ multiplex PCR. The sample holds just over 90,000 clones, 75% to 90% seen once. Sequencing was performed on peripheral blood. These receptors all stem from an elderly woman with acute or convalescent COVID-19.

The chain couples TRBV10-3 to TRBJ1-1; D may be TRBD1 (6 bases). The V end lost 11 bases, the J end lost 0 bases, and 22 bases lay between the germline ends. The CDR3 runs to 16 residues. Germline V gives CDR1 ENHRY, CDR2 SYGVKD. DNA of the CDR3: TGTGCCTCCTCGTATGGACAGAAATTGATGAACACTGAAGCTTTCTTT. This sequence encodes CASSYGQKLMNTEAFF.

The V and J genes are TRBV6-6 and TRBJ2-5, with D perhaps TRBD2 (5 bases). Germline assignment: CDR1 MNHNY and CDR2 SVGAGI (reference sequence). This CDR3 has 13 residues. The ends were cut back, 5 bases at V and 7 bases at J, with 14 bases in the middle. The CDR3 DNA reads TGTGCCAGCAGTATTAGCGTGTACCGGACCCAGTACTTC. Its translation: CASSISVYRTQYF.

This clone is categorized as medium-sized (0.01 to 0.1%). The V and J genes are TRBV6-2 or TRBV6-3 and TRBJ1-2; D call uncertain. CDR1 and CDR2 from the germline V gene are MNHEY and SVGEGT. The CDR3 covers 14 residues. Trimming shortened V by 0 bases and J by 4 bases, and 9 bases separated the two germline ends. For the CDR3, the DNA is TGTGCCAGCAGTTACTCGGGCAGCTTCTATGGCTACACCTTC. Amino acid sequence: CASSYSGSFYGYTF.

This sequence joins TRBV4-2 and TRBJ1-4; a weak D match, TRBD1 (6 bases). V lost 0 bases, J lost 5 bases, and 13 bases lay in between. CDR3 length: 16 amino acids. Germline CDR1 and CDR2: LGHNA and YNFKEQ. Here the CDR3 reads CASSQEPSRGNEKLFF. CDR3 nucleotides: TGTGCCAGCAGCCAAGAACCATCTAGGGGGAATGAAAAACTGTTTTTT.

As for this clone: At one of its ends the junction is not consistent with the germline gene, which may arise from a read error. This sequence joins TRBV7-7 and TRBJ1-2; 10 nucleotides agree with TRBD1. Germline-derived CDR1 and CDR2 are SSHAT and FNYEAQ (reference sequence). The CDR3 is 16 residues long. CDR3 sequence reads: CASSLARDRGIYGYTF. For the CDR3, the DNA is TGTGCTAGCAGCTTAGCCCGGGACAGGGGCATCTATGGCTACACCTTC.

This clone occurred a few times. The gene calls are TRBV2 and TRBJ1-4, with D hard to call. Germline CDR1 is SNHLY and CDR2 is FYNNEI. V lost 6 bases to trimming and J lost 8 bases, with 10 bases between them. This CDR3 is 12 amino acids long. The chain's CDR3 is CASSQAGEKLFF. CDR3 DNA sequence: TGTGCCAGCAGCCAGGCGGGCGAAAAACTGTTTTTT.

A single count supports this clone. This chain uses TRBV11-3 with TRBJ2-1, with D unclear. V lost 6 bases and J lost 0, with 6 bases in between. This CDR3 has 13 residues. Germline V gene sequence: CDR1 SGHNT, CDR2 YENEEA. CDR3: CASSTSSYNEQFF. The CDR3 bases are TGTGCCAGCAGTACGAGCTCCTACAATGAGCAGTTCTTC.

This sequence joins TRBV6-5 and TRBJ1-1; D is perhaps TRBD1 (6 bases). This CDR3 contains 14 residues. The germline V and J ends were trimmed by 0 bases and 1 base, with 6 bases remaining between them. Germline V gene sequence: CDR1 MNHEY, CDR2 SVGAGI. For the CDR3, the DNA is TGTGCCAGCAGTTACTCAGGGGGGAACACTGAAGCTTTCTTT. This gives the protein CASSYSGGNTEAFF.

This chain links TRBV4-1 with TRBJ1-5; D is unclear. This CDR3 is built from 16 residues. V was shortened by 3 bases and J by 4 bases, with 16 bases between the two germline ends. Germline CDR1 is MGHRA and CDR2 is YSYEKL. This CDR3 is CASSHLEGRTNQPQHF. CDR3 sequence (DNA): TGCGCCAGCAGCCATCTAGAGGGCCGCACTAATCAGCCCCAGCATTTT.

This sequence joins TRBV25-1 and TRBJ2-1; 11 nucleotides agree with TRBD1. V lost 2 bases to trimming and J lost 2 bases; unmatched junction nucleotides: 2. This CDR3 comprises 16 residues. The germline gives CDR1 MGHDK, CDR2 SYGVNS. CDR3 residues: CASSEPGQGAYNEQFF. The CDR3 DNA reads TGTGCCAGCAGTGAACCGGGACAGGGGGCCTACAATGAGCAGTTCTTC.

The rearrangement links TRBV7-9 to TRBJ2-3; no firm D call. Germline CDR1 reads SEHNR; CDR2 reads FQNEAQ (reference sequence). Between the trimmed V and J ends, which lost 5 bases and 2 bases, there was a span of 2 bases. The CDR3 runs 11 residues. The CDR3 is CASSLTDTQYF. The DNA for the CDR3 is TGTGCCAGCAGCCTCACAGATACGCAGTATTTT. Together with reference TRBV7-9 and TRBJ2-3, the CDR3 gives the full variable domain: DTGVSQNPRHKITKRGQNVTFRCDPISEHNRLYWYRQTLGQGPEFLTYFQNEAQLEKSRLLSDRFSAERPKGSFSTLEIQRTEQGDSAMYLCASSLTDTQYFGPGTRLTVL.

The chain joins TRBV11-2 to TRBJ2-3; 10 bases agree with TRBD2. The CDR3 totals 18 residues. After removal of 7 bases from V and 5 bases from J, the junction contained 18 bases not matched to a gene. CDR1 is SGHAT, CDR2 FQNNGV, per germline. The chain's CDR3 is CASTGGFLAGGQGDTQYF. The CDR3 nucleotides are TGTGCCAGCACAGGGGGTTTTTTAGCGGGGGGCCAGGGAGATACGCAGTATTTT.

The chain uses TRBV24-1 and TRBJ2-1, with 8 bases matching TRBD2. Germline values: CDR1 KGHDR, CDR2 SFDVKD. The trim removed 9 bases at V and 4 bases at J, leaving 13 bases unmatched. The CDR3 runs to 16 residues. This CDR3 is CATSAASGGWYNEQFF. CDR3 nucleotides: TGTGCCACCTCGGCGGCCAGCGGGGGTTGGTACAATGAGCAGTTCTTC.

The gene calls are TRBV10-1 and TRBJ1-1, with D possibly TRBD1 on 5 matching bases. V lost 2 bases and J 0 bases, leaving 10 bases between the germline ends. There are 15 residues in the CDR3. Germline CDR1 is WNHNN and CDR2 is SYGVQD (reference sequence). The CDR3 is CASSETPGMNTEAFF. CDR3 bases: TGCGCCAGCAGTGAGACCCCAGGGATGAACACTGAAGCTTTCTTT.

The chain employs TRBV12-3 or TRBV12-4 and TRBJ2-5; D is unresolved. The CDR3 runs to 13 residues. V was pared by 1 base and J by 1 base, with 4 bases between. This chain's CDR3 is CASSLVIQETQYF. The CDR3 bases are TGTGCCAGCAGTTTAGTCATCCAAGAGACCCAGTACTTC.

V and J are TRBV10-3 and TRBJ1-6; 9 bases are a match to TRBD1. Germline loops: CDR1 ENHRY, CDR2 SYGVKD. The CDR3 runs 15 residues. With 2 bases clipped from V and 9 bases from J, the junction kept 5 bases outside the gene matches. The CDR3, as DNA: TGTGCCATCAGTGAGGGGGACAGGGTATTTTCACCCCTCCACTTT. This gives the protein CAISEGDRVFSPLHF.

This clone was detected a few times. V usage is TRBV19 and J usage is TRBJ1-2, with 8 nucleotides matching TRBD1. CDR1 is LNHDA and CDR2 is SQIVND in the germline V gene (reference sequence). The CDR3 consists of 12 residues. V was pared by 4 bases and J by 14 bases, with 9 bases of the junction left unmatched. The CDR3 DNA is TGTGCCAGTAGTAGCAGGTCAGGGGGCCCAACCTTC. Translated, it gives CASSSRSGGPTF.

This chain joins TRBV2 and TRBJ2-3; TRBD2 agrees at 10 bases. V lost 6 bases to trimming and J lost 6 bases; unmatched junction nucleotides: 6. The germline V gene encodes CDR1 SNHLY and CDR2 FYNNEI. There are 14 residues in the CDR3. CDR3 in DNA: TGTGCCAGCAGAGCCGGGACTAGCGCTGATACGCAGTATTTT. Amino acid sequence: CASRAGTSADTQYF. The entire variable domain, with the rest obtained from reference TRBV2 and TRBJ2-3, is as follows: EPEVTQTPSHQVTQMGQEVILRCVPISNHLYFYWYRQILGQKVEFLVSFYNNEISEKSEIFDDQFSVERPDGSNFTLKIRSTKLEDSAMYFCASRAGTSADTQYFGPGTRLTVL.

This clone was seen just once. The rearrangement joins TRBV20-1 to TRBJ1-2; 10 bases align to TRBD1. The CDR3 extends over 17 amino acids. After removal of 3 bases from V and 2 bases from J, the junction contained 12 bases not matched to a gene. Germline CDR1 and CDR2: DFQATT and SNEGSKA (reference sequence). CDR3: CSASLRLGQGINYGYTF. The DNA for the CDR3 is TGCAGTGCTAGTTTGAGACTGGGACAGGGGATCAACTATGGCTACACCTTC.

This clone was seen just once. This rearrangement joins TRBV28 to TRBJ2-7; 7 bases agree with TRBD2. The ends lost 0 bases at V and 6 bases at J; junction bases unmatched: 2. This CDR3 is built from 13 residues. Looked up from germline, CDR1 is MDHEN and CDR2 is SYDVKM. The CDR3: CASSLWASGEQYF. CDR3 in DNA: TGTGCCAGCAGTTTATGGGCTAGCGGCGAGCAGTACTTC.

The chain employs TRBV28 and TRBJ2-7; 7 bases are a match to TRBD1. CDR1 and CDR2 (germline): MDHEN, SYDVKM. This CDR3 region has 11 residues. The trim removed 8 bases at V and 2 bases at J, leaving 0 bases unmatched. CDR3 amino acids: CASGTAYEQYF. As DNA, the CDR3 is TGTGCCAGCGGGACAGCCTACGAGCAGTACTTC.

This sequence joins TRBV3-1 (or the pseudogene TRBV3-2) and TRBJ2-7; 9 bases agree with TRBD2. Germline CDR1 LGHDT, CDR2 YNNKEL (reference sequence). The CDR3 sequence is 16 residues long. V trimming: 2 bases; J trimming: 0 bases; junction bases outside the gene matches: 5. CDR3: CASSQWSSGDSYEQYF. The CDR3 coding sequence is TGTGCCAGCAGCCAATGGTCTAGCGGGGACTCCTACGAGCAGTACTTC.

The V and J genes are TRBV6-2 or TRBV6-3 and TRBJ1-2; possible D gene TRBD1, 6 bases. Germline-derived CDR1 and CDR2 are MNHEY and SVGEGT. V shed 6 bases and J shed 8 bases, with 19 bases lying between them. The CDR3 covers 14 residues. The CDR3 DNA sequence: TGTGCCAGCAGCCGCGGGGGCCAGGGAGTCGGCTACACCTTC. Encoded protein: CASSRGGQGVGYTF.